Following are 9 T cell receptor beta chains from one sample sequenced in a study of CD8+ T cells in alopecia areata. Sequencing templates came from extracted RNA that was reverse transcribed into cDNA. Assay: immunoSEQ multiplex PCR; the TCRdb copy retains only in-frame clones and omits some. The table records some 42,000 clones, 80% to 95% of them present only once. Described treatment: oral pan-JAK inhibitor, 5-10 mg twice daily. Sequencing used CD8+ T cells sorted from blood, obtained at week 24, from a patient treated with tofacitinib. These receptors were collected from a human donor with alopecia areata.

CDR3 region: CASSLGTSGDFF. The CDR3 DNA reads as TGTGCCAGCAGCCTAGGGACTAGCGGGGATTTCTTC. V gene TRBV5-6 combines with J gene TRBJ2-1, with 13 bases aligning to TRBD2. Trimming at V came to 4 bases and at J to 16 bases, leaving 5 bases not matched to a gene. Germline V gene lookup returns CDR1 SGHDT and CDR2 YYEEEE. This CDR3 spans 12 amino acids.

This chain joins TRBV10-3 and TRBJ2-2; perhaps TRBD2 as D (5 bases). Trimming removed 1 base at V and 6 bases at J, with 6 bases between. The germline V gene has CDR1 ENHRY and CDR2 SYGVKD. The CDR3 has 13 residues. The CDR3 loop is CAISELAPGELFF. The CDR3, as DNA: TGTGCCATCAGTGAGTTAGCGCCCGGGGAGCTGTTTTTT.

The gene calls are TRBV29-1 and TRBJ2-7, with 9 bases lining up with TRBD1. V shed 6 bases, J shed 1 base, and the junction held 7 bases outside the gene matches. Germline values: CDR1 SQVTM, CDR2 ANQGSEA. The CDR3 extends over 14 amino acids. The chain's CDR3 is CSVQGQGISYEQYF. CDR3 nucleotide sequence: TGCAGCGTCCAGGGACAGGGAATATCCTACGAGCAGTACTTC.

The chain has TRBV4-1 and TRBJ1-1; D is undetermined. The V and J ends lost 2 bases and 1 base respectively, with 11 bases between them. CDR3 length: 15 residues. Germline lookup yields CDR1 MGHRA and CDR2 YSYEKL. As DNA, the CDR3 is TGCGCCAGCAGCCAATATAAGTCCGGGAACACTGAAGCTTTCTTT. This gives the protein CASSQYKSGNTEAFF.

The V gene is TRBV7-2, the J gene TRBJ1-1; 7 nucleotides match TRBD1. The J segment lost 0 bases and the V segment lost 0 bases, leaving 7 bases of the junction unmatched. Germline CDR1 is SGHTA and CDR2 is FQGNSA. The CDR3 is made up of 17 amino acids. CDR3 nucleotides: TGTGCCAGCAGCTTAGCCGGGACAGAATACATGAACACTGAAGCTTTCTTT. Its protein is CASSLAGTEYMNTEAFF.

The V call is TRBV29-1, the J call TRBJ2-7; 10 nucleotides match TRBD1. The germline CDR1 and CDR2 sequences are SQVTM and ANQGSEA. The V gene end was trimmed by 7 bases and the J gene end by 7 bases; junction bases not matched to a gene: 7. This CDR3 has 12 amino acids. The chain's CDR3 is CSGQDRGEEQYF. CDR3 in DNA: TGCAGCGGTCAGGACAGGGGGGAAGAGCAGTACTTC.

This clone was seen only once. This sequence joins TRBV6-1 and TRBJ2-3; D is undetermined. Germline CDR1 is MNHNS and CDR2 is SASEGT. V was pared by 0 bases and J by 0 bases, with 7 bases between. The CDR3 has 15 amino acids. CDR3 residues: CASSEARGSTDTQYF. In DNA form, the CDR3 reads TGTGCCAGCAGTGAAGCGCGTGGGAGCACAGATACGCAGTATTTT.

The chain recombines TRBV19 with TRBJ1-5, with 7 positions matching TRBD1. The CDR3 runs 14 residues. Germline CDR1 is LNHDA and CDR2 is SQIVND (reference sequence). V lost 4 bases and J lost 6; bases outside the gene matches: 6. The CDR3 nucleotides read TGTGCCAGTAGTACACAGACAGGGCCTCAGCCCCAGCATTTT. Its translation: CASSTQTGPQPQHF.

This clone was recorded a few times. This chain joins TRBV4-3 and TRBJ2-5, with 8 bases identical to TRBD2. Unmatched junction bases numbered 12, after V lost 4 bases and J lost 2 bases. Per the germline V gene, CDR1 is LGHNA and CDR2 is YSLEER. This CDR3 has 17 residues. The DNA of the CDR3 is TGCGCCAGCAGCCGCCAGACTAGCGCGGGGGGACAAGAGACCCAGTACTTC. This translates into CASSRQTSAGGQETQYF.